Here is one T cell receptor beta chain with its context. Antigen unknown. The CDR3 has 12 amino acids. Per the germline V gene, CDR1 is SGHNT and CDR2 is YYREEE (reference sequence). Unmatched junction bases numbered 4, after V lost 0 bases and J lost 11 bases. Recipients received nonmyeloablative bone marrow transplants from related graft donors, with transient mixed chimerism. Unstimulated regulatory T cells (CD4+CD25+CD127-), CD4+CD25- non-regulatory cells, CD4 and CD8 cells were FACS-sorted from thawed PBMCs. TCRdb's copy holds only in-frame clones and misses some; the assay was immunoSEQ multiplex PCR. The data hold 100,000 or so clones, with 93% observed a single time. This sample stems from a study of Tregs in tolerant kidney transplant recipients. General study results and limits: No direct test of biological reproducibility was done here. Nucleotide sequences could not be compared across some patients' samples due to primer changes.

The chain employs TRBV5-4 and TRBJ1-1, with TRBD1 matching 7 bases. Sequenced here: CD4+ T cells from blood (PBMCs), sampled 12 months after the transplant. The source is a human patient who received a combined kidney and bone marrow transplant. These T cells may partly come from the graft donor. CDR3 residues: CASSLAQGIAFF. CDR3 nucleotide sequence: TGTGCCAGCAGCTTGGCACAGGGGATTGCTTTCTTT.